This T cell receptor beta chain was recorded in a study of human T cells and chemical hapten exposure. General study points: Donors had alopecia, so their immune response may differ from healthy people's. TCRs at high frequency, those above 1 in 1000, did not change with DPC sensitization.

This clonotype has a count of ten or more. Its antigen is not known. One entry per CDR3 protein results from TCRdb running MiXCR on the RACE reads. Of about 400,000 distinct CDR3 sequences in the sample, just under 6.5% were seen once. V lost 5 bases, J lost 10 bases, and 9 bases lay in between. This CDR3 is 11 amino acids long. Documented time point: patch test 2, 6 weeks after DPC sensitization. Treatment in this sample: therapeutic diphenylcyclopropenone sensitization with weekly scalp DPC. The sequenced sample was whole blood, obtained in connection with sensitization to the hapten diphenylcyclopropenone (DPC). The rearrangement joins TRBV12-3 or TRBV12-4 to TRBJ2-1, with D hard to call. The origin of this receptor is a woman between 18 and 30 years old with alopecia areata. Some clones in this sample may be carry-over from other donors' samples. CDR3 residues: CASSGISEQFF. The CDR3, as DNA: TGTGCCAGCAGTGGAATTTCCGAGCAGTTCTTC.